The sequence of this T cell receptor (beta chain) was determined in a study of lung T cells in sarcoidosis with Löfgren's syndrome. Turning to the study itself: CD4+ T cells build up in sarcoidosis bronchoalveolar lavage fluid. Points from the study as a whole: Löfgren's syndrome patients reportedly showed greatest TRAV12-1 and TRBV2 expansion versus controls. These T cells were suggested, not shown, to recognize a putative antigen. Shared TRAV12-1 and TRBV2 CDR3 motifs were reported across several patients.

Per germline, CDR1 ENHRY and CDR2 SYGVKD. The CDR3 sequence is 15 residues long. In its sample, this clonotype was seen once. Its antigen is unidentified. At one boundary the junction diverges from the germline segment, which might be a read error. Using its own MiXCR run on the reads, TCRdb lists one record per CDR3 protein. The sample shows some 19,000 distinct CDR3 sequences, over 20% of them seen only once. Sequenced input: CD4+ T cells from bronchoalveolar lavage. The clonotype originates from a human donor with sarcoidosis (Löfgren's syndrome or another form), or a control subject (not recorded which). The chain employs TRBV10-3 and TRBJ1-5; TRBD1 is a possible D gene (5 bases). Here the CDR3 reads CAISESTRGNQPPHF. DNA of the CDR3: TGTGCCATCAGTGAGTCGACAAGGGGCAATCAGCCCCCGCATTTT.